This T cell receptor (beta chain) was retrieved from a study of shared clonotypes between healthy human individuals. CDR3 size: 14 residues. Per germline, CDR1 SQVTM and CDR2 ANQGSEA. Trimming stripped 5 bases from V and 0 bases from J, with 11 bases between. Here immunoSEQ multiplex PCR was the method, and the copy in TCRdb shows in-frame clones only, minus some. Of a few million clones in the sample, more than 85% were seen once. The sequencing sample was made of naive CD4+ T cells from PBMCs. Subset in this sample: CD45RA+ positively selected. The chain carries TRBV29-1 and TRBJ2-1; no clear D. This TCR was sampled from a man in his late teens or twenties in good health. Some clones in this sample may be carry-over from other donors' samples. The CDR3 bases are TGCAGCGTTCCCCCGGCGGACTCCTACAATGAGCAGTTCTTC. Its protein is CSVPPADSYNEQFF.